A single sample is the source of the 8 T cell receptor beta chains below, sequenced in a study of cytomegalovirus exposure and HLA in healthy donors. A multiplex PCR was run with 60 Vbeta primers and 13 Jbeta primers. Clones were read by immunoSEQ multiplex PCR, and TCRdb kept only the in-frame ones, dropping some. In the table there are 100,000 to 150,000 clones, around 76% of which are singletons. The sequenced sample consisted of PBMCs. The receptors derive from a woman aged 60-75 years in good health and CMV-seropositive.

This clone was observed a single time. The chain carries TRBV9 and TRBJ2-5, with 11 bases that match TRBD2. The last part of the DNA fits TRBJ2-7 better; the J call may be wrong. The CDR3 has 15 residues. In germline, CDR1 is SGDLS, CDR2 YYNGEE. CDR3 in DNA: TGTGCCAGCAGCGCGACTAGCGGGACGGTCGACGAGCAGTACTTC. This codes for CASSATSGTVDEQYF.

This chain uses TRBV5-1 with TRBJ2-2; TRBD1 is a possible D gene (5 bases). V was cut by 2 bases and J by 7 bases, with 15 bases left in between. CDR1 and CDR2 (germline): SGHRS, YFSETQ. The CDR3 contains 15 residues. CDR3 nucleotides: TGCGCCAGCAGCTTAGCGCAGGGAATAGGCGGGGAGCTGTTTTTT. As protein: CASSLAQGIGGELFF.

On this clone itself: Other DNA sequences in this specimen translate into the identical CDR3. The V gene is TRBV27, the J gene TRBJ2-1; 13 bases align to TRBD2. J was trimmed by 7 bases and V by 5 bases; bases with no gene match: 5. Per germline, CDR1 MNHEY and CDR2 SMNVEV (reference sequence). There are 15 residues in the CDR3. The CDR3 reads CASSILAGGLNEQFF. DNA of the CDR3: TGTGCCAGCAGTATACTAGCGGGGGGGCTTAATGAGCAGTTCTTC.

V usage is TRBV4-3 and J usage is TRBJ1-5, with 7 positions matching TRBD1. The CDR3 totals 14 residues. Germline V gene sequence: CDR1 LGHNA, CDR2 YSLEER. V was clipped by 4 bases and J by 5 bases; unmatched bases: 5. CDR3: CASSLTGKDQPQHF. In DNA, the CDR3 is TGCGCCAGCAGCCTGACAGGGAAGGATCAGCCCCAGCATTTT.

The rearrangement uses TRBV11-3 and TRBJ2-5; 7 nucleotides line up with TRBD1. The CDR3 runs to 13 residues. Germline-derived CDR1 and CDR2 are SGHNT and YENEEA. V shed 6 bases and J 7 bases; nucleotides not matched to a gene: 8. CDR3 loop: CASSSQGYGTQYF. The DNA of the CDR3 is TGTGCCAGCAGTTCACAGGGGTATGGGACCCAGTACTTC.

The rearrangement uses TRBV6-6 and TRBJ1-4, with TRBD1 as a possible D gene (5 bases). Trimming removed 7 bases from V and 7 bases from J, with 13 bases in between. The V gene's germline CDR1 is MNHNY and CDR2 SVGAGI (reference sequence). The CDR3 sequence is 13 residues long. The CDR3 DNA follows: TGTGCCAGCACACAGGCTTCGGGTGAAAAACTGTTTTTT. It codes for CASTQASGEKLFF.

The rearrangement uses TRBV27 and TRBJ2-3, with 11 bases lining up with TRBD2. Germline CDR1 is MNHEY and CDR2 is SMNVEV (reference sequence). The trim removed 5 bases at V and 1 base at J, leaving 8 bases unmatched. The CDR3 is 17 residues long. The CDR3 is CASSPHHSGRGTDTQYF. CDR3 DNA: TGTGCCAGCAGTCCACACCATAGCGGGAGGGGCACAGATACGCAGTATTTT.

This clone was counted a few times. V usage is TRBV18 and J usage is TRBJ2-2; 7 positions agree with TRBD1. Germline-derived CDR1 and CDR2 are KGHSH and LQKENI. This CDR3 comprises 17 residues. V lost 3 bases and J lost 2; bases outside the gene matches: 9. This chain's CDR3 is CASSPRQGDPNTGELFF. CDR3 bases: TGTGCCAGCTCACCCCGACAGGGAGACCCAAACACCGGGGAGCTGTTTTTT.